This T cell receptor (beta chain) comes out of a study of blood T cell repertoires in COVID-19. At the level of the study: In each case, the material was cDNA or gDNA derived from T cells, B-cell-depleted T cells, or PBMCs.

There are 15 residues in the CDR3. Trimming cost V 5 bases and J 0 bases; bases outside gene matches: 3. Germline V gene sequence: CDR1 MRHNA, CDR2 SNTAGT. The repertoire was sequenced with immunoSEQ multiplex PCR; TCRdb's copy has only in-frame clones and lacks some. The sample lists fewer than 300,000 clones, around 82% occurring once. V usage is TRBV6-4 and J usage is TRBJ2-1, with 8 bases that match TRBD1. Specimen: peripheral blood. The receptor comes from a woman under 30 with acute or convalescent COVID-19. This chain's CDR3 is CASSRTGSSYNEQFF. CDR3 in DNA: TGTGCCAGCAGTCGGACAGGGAGCTCCTACAATGAGCAGTTCTTC.